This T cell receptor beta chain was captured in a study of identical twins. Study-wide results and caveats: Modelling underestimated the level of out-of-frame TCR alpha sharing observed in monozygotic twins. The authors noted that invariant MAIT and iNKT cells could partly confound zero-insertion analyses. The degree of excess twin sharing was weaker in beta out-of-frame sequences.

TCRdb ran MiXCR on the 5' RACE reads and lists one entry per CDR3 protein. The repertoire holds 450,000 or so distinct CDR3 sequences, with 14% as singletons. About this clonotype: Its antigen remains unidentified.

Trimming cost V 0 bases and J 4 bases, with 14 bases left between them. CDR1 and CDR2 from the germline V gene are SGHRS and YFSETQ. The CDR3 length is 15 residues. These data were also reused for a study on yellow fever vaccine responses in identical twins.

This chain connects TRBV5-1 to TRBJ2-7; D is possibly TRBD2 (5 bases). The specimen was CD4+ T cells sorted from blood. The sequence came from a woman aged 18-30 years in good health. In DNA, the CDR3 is TGCGCCAGCAGCTTGGGCCCAGCGGAAGTTTACGAGCAGTACTTC. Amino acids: CASSLGPAEVYEQYF.